This TCR beta chain is from a study of vaccination and CD4 T cells after COVID-19. Across the study: Investigators took post-vaccine samples a median roughly 72 days after dose two, within a range of 14 to 241.

The treatment was: roughly 11-day PBMC culture with coronavirus spike peptide pools or control peptides (ViraFEST assay). ViraFEST stimulated the growth of antigen-specific T cells using peptide pools and subsequently profiled their TCRs by sequencing. Fresh IL-2 medium was used to replace half of the medium on days 3 and 7. This clonotype showed up just a few times. The target antigen is unknown. The CDR3 runs to 19 residues. Per the germline V gene, CDR1 is SGHTA and CDR2 is FQGTGA. The V segment lost 2 bases and the J segment 2 bases; nucleotides outside the gene matches: 16. CD4+ T cells that had been cultured provided DNA sequenced with the Oncomine TCR Beta short-read assay. DNA came from CD4+ T cells after culture. TCRdb re-analysed the PCR reads in MiXCR, keeping a single row per CDR3 protein. The table includes 13,000 to 15,000 distinct CDR3 sequences, 53% detected once.

The receptor was isolated from a human donor who had recovered from COVID-19. The sample consisted of CD4+ T cells from blood, cultured in vitro. The chain carries TRBV7-3 and TRBJ2-3, with 7 bases fitting TRBD2. The CDR3 nucleotides read TGTGCCAGCAGCTTATACCCTATATCGGCGGGAGTCCCCACAGATACGCAGTATTTT. It codes for CASSLYPISAGVPTDTQYF.